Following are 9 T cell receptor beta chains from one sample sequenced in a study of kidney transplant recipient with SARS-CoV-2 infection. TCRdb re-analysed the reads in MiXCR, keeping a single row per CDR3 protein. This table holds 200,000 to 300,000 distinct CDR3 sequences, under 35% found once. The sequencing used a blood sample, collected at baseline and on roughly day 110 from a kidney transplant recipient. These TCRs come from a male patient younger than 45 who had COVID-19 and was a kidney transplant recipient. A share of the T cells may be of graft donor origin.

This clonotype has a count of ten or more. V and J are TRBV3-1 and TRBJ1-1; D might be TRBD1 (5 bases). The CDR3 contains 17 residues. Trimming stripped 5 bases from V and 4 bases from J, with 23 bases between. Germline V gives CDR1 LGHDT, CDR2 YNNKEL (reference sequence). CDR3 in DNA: TGTGCCAGCAGCACTGACAGTCCCATTTCAATTCGCACTGAAGCTTTCTTT. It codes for CASSTDSPISIRTEAFF.

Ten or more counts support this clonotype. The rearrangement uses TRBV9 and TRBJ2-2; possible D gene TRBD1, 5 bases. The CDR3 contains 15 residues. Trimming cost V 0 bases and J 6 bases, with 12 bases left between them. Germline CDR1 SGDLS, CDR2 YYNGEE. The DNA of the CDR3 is TGTGCCAGCAGCGTAGTAGGCGAAGGGGCCGGGGAGCTGTTTTTT. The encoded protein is CASSVVGEGAGELFF.

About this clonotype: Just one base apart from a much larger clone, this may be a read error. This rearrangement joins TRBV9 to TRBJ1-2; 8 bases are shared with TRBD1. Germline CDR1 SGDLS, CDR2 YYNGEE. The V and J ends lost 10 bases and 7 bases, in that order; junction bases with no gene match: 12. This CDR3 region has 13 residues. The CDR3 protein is CAGAAGQVPGYTF. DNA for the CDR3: TGTGCCGGCGCCGCGGGACAGGTCCCTGGCTACACCTTC.

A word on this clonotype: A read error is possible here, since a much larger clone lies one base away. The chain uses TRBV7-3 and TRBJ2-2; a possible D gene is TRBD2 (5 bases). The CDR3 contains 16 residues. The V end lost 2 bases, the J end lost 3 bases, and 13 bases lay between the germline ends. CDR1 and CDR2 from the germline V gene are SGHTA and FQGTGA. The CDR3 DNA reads TGTGCCAGCAGCTTATACGTGGGAGCTGACACCGGGGAGCTGTTTTTT. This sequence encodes CASSLYVGADTGELFF. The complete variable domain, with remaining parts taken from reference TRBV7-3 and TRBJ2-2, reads GAGVSQTPSNKVTEKGKYVELRCDPISGHTALYWYRQSLGQGPEFLIYFQGTGAADDSGLPNDRFFAVRPEGSVSTLKIQRTERGDSAVYLCASSLYVGADTGELFFGEGSRLTVL.

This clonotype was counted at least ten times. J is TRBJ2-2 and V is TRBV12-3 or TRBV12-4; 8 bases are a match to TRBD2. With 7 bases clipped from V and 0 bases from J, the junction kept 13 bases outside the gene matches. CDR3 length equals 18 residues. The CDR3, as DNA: TGTGCCAGCATTCATGGGCGGGAGGACCCGCCGAACACCGGGGAGCTGTTTTTT. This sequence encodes CASIHGREDPPNTGELFF.

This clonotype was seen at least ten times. The CDR3, as DNA: TGTGCCAGCAGTGAGTGGGGCTTGGGCACTGAAGCTTTCTTT. The encoded protein is CASSEWGLGTEAFF. This chain connects TRBV6-5 to TRBJ1-1; possibly TRBD1 for D (5 bases). V was trimmed by 5 bases and J by 4 bases, leaving 14 bases between them. Germline CDR1 and CDR2: MNHEY and SVGAGI. The CDR3 is 14 amino acids.

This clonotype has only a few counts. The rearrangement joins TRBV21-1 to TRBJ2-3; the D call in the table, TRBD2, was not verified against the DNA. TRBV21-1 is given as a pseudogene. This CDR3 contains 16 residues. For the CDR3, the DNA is TGTGCCAGCAGCAAATATAAGGAGGACAGCACAGATACGCAGTATTTT. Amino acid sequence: CASSKYKEDSTDTQYF.

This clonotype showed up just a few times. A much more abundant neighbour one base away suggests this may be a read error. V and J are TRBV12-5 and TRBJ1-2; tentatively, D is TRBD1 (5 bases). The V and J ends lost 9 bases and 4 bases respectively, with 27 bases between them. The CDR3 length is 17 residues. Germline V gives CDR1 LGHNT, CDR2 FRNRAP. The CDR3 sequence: CARGARRLQGKTYGYTF. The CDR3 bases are TGTGCTAGAGGTGCGCGCCGTTTGCAGGGAAAGACCTATGGCTACACCTTC.

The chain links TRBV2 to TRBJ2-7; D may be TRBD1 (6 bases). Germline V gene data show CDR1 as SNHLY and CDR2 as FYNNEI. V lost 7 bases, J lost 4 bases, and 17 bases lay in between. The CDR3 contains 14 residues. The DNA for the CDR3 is TGTGCCAGCAACGACGACGACAGGCGGTACGAGCAGTACTTC. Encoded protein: CASNDDDRRYEQYF.